This entry describes one T cell receptor (beta chain). These data come from a study of shared clonotypes between healthy human individuals. Study background: Donors consisted of a couple of women and a few men between 18 and 49.

CD8 cells classed as naive were CD45RO-negative and positively selected for CCR7, excluding terminally differentiated effector memory CD45RA+ cells. V dropped 4 bases and J dropped 4 bases, with 17 bases sitting between them. The CDR3 contains 15 residues. Per the germline V gene, CDR1 is SEHNR and CDR2 is FQNEAQ (reference sequence). Sorted-subset replicate PCR reactions contained approximately 190 ng DNA, corresponding to around 30,000 T cell genomes. This table comes from immunoSEQ multiplex PCR, and its TCRdb copy is limited to in-frame clones, with some not included. The sample gives hundreds of thousands of clones, over 95% of which show up once; around 0.11% is in the top ten.

The clonotype was recovered from a woman aged 25 to 39 in good health. Sequenced input: naive CD8+ T cells sorted from blood. The rearrangement links TRBV7-9 to TRBJ2-7; D not certain. The CDR3 protein is CASSSKRVQIYEQYF. The CDR3, as DNA: TGTGCCAGCAGCTCGAAAAGGGTACAGATTTACGAGCAGTACTTC.